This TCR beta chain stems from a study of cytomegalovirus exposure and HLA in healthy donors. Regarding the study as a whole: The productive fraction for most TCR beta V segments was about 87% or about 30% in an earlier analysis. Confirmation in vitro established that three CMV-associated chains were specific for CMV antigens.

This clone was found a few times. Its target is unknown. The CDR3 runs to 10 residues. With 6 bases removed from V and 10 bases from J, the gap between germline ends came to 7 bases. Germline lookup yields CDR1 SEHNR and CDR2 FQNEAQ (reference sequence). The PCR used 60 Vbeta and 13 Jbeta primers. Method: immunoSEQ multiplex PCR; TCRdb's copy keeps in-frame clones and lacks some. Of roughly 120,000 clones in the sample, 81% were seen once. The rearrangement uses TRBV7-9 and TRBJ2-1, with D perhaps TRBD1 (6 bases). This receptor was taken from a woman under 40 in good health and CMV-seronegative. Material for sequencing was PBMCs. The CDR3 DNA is TGTGCCAGCAGGGGGACAGAGCAGTTCTTC. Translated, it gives CASRGTEQFF. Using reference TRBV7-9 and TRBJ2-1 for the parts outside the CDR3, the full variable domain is DTGVSQNPRHKITKRGQNVTFRCDPISEHNRLYWYRQTLGQGPEFLTYFQNEAQLEKSRLLSDRFSAERPKGSFSTLEIQRTEQGDSAMYLCASRGTEQFFGPGTRLTVL.